These 10 T cell receptor beta chains were sequenced from one sample in a study of blood T cells in healthy people across ages. Through a sample-barcoded 5' primer and a J-beta primer mix, a second PCR was run for roughly 6 to 11 cycles. MiXCR, run by TCRdb on the 5' RACE reads, gives a single entry per CDR3 protein. This sample has over 1,500,000 distinct CDR3 sequences; 49% occur once, and the top ten carry approximately 2%. Sequencing was done on a sample of blood. Receptors originate from a woman aged 40 to 50 in good health.

This clonotype was counted between two and nine times. The chain employs TRBV11-1 and TRBJ2-2; D is undetermined. Germline V gene sequence: CDR1 SGHAT, CDR2 FQDESV (reference sequence). V shed 6 bases and J shed 0 bases, with 11 bases lying between them. The CDR3 is 15 residues long. The CDR3: CASSPEGSNTGELFF. CDR3 coding DNA: TGTGCCAGCAGTCCCGAAGGATCGAACACCGGGGAGCTGTTTTTT.

This clonotype is a singleton in its sample. V usage is TRBV7-9 and J usage is TRBJ1-2; tentative D call: TRBD1 (6 bases). V was trimmed by 5 bases and J by 8 bases, leaving 18 bases between them. CDR3 size: 14 residues. Germline-derived CDR1 and CDR2 are SEHNR and FQNEAQ (reference sequence). CDR3 amino acids: CASSPHRESPGYTF. The CDR3 coding sequence is TGTGCCAGCAGCCCACACAGGGAATCCCCGGGCTACACCTTC.

This clonotype has just a few counts. The genes are TRBV12-3 or TRBV12-4 and TRBJ1-5; 7 nucleotides match TRBD1. This CDR3 is 17 amino acids long. Unmatched junction bases numbered 16, after V lost 9 bases and J lost 2 bases. CDR3 sequence (DNA): TGTGCCAGTCGCGAACAGGGGTGGGGGGTGGGCAATCAGCCCCAGCATTTT. Amino acid sequence: CASREQGWGVGNQPQHF.

The V gene is TRBV5-6, the J gene TRBJ1-2; unclear D gene. Germline V gives CDR1 SGHDT, CDR2 YYEEEE. CDR3 length: 12 residues. V lost 4 bases and J 9 bases, leaving 13 bases between the germline ends. The CDR3 coding sequence is TGTGCCAGCAGCCAATCAGCCTGGAGCTACACCTTC. Protein product: CASSQSAWSYTF.

The J gene is TRBJ2-5, the V gene TRBV4-2; no clear D gene. Trimming took 2 bases from V and 3 from J, leaving 10 bases between them. CDR1 is LGHNA, CDR2 YNFKEQ, per germline. This CDR3 is 14 amino acids long. CDR3 coding DNA: TGTGCCAGCAGCCAACCCTGGCCGAAAGAGACCCAGTACTTC. Translating gives CASSQPWPKETQYF.

The chain combines TRBV10-3 with TRBJ2-1; the D gene could be TRBD1 or TRBD2 (5 bases each). With 3 bases removed from V and 0 bases from J, the gap between germline ends came to 9 bases. Germline V gives CDR1 ENHRY, CDR2 SYGVKD. CDR3 length: 15 amino acids. CDR3 loop: CAISDKGSSYNEQFF. The CDR3 bases are TGTGCCATCAGTGACAAGGGGAGCTCCTACAATGAGCAGTTCTTC.

The CDR3 spells CASSSRGGGYQPQHF. The CDR3 nucleotides are TGTGCCAGCAGTTCCCGGGGAGGGGGATATCAGCCCCAGCATTTT. V and J are TRBV27 and TRBJ1-5; tentative D call: TRBD1 (6 bases). CDR3 length: 15 amino acids. The germline gives CDR1 MNHEY, CDR2 SMNVEV (reference sequence). Trimming cost V 4 bases and J 5 bases, with 15 bases left between them.

The chain recombines TRBV6-2 or TRBV6-3 with TRBJ2-4; D is possibly TRBD2 (6 bases). Germline loops: CDR1 MNHEY, CDR2 SVGEGT. V lost 2 bases to trimming and J lost 1 base, with 12 bases between them. This CDR3 contains 16 residues. CDR3 coding DNA: TGTGCCAGCAGTTACGGAGGGGCTCCGGCCAAAAACATTCAGTACTTC. Its translation: CASSYGGAPAKNIQYF.

At least ten counts were recorded for this clonotype. The chain links TRBV4-3 to TRBJ2-5; TRBD2 is a possible D gene (6 bases). Trimming left V 0 bases short and J 0 bases short, with 14 bases between. The CDR3 length is 17 residues. Looked up from germline, CDR1 is LGHNA and CDR2 is YSLEER. CDR3 bases: TGCGCCAGCAGCCAAGATGGTCGCCTAGCGAACCAAGAGACCCAGTACTTC. Protein: CASSQDGRLANQETQYF.

This clonotype was observed a handful of times. The chain links TRBV4-2 to TRBJ2-3; 8 nucleotides match TRBD1. The length of the CDR3 is 16 residues. After removal of 5 bases from V and 2 bases from J, the junction contained 9 bases not matched to a gene. Germline V gene data show CDR1 as LGHNA and CDR2 as YNFKEQ. Here the CDR3 reads CASSELQGEPTDTQYF. The CDR3 DNA sequence: TGTGCCAGCAGCGAATTACAGGGGGAGCCCACAGATACGCAGTATTTT.